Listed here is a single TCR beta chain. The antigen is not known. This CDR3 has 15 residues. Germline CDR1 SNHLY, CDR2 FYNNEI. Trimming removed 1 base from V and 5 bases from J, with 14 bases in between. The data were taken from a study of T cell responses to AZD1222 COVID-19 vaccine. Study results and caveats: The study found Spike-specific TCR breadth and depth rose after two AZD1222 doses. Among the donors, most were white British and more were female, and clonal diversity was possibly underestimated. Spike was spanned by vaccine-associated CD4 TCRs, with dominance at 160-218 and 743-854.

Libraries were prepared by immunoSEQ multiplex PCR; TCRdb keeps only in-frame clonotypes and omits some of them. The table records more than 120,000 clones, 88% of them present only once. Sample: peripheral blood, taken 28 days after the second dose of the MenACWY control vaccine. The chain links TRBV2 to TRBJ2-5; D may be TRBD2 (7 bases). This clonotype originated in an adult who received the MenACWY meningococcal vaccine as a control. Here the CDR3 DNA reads TGTGCCAGCAGTGAAGTCGGGGGGCGATATGAGACCCAGTACTTC. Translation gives CASSEVGGRYETQYF.